A single sample is the source of the 23 T cell receptor beta chains below, sequenced in a study of T cell responses to AZD1222 COVID-19 vaccine (TCRdb year 2021). The library was generated by the immunoSEQ multiplex PCR assay. TCRdb re-hosts the immuneACCESS table, in-frame sequences only. Its copies lack some clones; in the studies checked, an unresolved V gene accounts for under half of them, and the cause for the rest is not known. In all, the sample holds fewer than 70,000 clones, and 80% of those were seen once. In total, the top ten clones hold over 13% of the sample. The time point label for this specimen denotes: about 28 days (+/-7) after the second vaccine dose. The sample consisted of peripheral blood, taken 28 days after the second AZD1222 dose. The receptors come from an adult who received the AZD1222 COVID-19 vaccine.

This chain joins TRBV6-5 and TRBJ1-2; 7 bases match TRBD1. CDR3 length: 12 amino acids. V lost 6 bases and J lost 8; bases outside the gene matches: 6. CDR1 MNHEY and CDR2 SVGAGI come from the germline V gene. CDR3 protein: CASSLTGDGYTF. The CDR3 DNA follows: TGTGCCAGCAGCCTCACAGGGGACGGCTACACCTTC.

For the CDR3, the DNA is TGTGCCTGGAATCTAGCGGGGGGGAGAGATACGCAGTATTTT. It is translated as CAWNLAGGRDTQYF. The J gene is TRBJ2-3, the V gene TRBV30; 12 bases agree with TRBD2. Germline V gene lookup returns CDR1 GTSNPN and CDR2 SVGIG (reference sequence). The CDR3 has 14 residues. Trimming removed 4 bases from V and 5 bases from J; junction bases left unmatched: 4.

V gene TRBV5-4 combines with J gene TRBJ1-1, with a weak D call TRBD1 (5 bases). V was cut by 3 bases and J by 3 bases, with 12 bases left in between. CDR3 length equals 14 residues. Germline loops: CDR1 SGHNT, CDR2 YYREEE (reference sequence). The CDR3 region is CASSSGTLYTEAFF. The CDR3 nucleotides read TGTGCCAGCAGCTCAGGGACTTTATACACTGAAGCTTTCTTT.

J is TRBJ2-2 and V is TRBV28; 12 positions agree with TRBD1. The germline V gene has CDR1 MDHEN and CDR2 SYDVKM. The length of the CDR3 is 19 residues. The ends lost 6 bases at V and 5 bases at J; junction bases unmatched: 16. CDR3 coding DNA: TGTGCCAGCAGAAGATCCGGGACAGGGGGCCCCGAACAGACCGGGGAGCTGTTTTTT. It is translated as CASRRSGTGGPEQTGELFF.

Only one count was recorded for this clone. This CDR3 is CASRSAPGLAGASTDTQYF. The CDR3, as DNA: TGTGCCAGCCGATCAGCCCCGGGTCTAGCGGGGGCAAGCACAGATACGCAGTATTTT. The chain joins TRBV16 to TRBJ2-3; 10 bases align to TRBD2. This CDR3 comprises 19 residues. The germline V gene has CDR1 KGHSY and CDR2 FQNENV. Trimming cost V 8 bases and J 0 bases; bases outside gene matches: 17.

The chain uses TRBV28 and TRBJ1-6; D call uncertain. Germline values: CDR1 MDHEN, CDR2 SYDVKM. Trimming pared 5 bases from V and 1 base from J, leaving 9 bases between. The CDR3 sequence is 15 residues long. This chain's CDR3 is CASSPVGSYNSPLHF. Written as DNA, the CDR3 is TGTGCCAGCAGTCCGGTGGGGTCCTATAATTCACCCCTCCACTTT.

The chain is built from TRBV19 and TRBJ1-3; D call uncertain. Deletions cut 8 bases from V and 0 bases from J, with 11 bases between. Germline-derived CDR1 and CDR2 are LNHDA and SQIVND (reference sequence). There are 14 residues in the CDR3. DNA for the CDR3: TGTGCCAGTGGGAGTTCTTTCTCTGGAAACACCATATATTTT. Its protein is CASGSSFSGNTIYF.

Only a few counts were recorded for this clone. V gene TRBV9 combines with J gene TRBJ1-3, with 9 bases fitting TRBD1. Germline loops: CDR1 SGDLS, CDR2 YYNGEE. Unmatched junction bases numbered 4, after V lost 4 bases and J lost 8 bases. This CDR3 spans 13 amino acids. CDR3 protein: CASSRTGEDTIYF. CDR3 in DNA: TGTGCCAGCAGCAGGACAGGGGAGGACACCATATATTTT.

In this sample, this clone turned up a few times. The CDR3 bases are TGTGCCAGCAGCCGACCGGGACAGGTGGTTAGGGGCTACACCTTC. It translates to CASSRPGQVVRGYTF. V gene TRBV2 combines with J gene TRBJ1-2; the match to TRBD1 covers 8 bases. CDR1 SNHLY and CDR2 FYNNEI come from the germline V gene. The CDR3 length is 15 residues. V was clipped by 6 bases and J by 8 bases; unmatched bases: 14. Drawing the rest from reference TRBV2 and TRBJ1-2, the complete variable domain is EPEVTQTPSHQVTQMGQEVILRCVPISNHLYFYWYRQILGQKVEFLVSFYNNEISEKSEIFDDQFSVERPDGSNFTLKIRSTKLEDSAMYFCASSRPGQVVRGYTFGSGTRLTVV.

CDR3 sequence reads: CASSYPAGGLNTEQFF. CDR3 bases: TGTGCCAGCAGTTATCCAGCGGGGGGGCTTAATACTGAGCAGTTCTTC. This sequence joins TRBV6-2 or TRBV6-3 and TRBJ2-1, with 10 bases matching TRBD2. Unmatched junction bases numbered 11, after V lost 3 bases and J lost 9 bases. This CDR3 has 16 residues. From germline, CDR1 is MNHEY and CDR2 SVGEGT.

The chain joins TRBV6-5 to TRBJ2-2, with unresolved D. The CDR3 covers 13 residues. Germline CDR1 reads MNHEY; CDR2 reads SVGAGI. Deletions cut 0 bases from V and 5 bases from J, with 4 bases between. The CDR3 region has the DNA TGTGCCAGCAGTTACTCCTCGACCGGGGAGCTGTTTTTT. Translated: CASSYSSTGELFF.

This sequence joins TRBV2 and TRBJ2-3; possibly TRBD1 for D (6 bases). V lost 5 bases to trimming and J lost 8 bases, with 14 bases between them. Germline loops: CDR1 SNHLY, CDR2 FYNNEI. This CDR3 has 13 amino acids. The CDR3 DNA follows: TGTGCCAGCAGTCTGCAACCAGGGGCTACGCAGTATTTT. Translation gives CASSLQPGATQYF.

V and J are TRBV6-5 and TRBJ1-2; a possible D gene is TRBD1 (6 bases). This CDR3 spans 13 amino acids. CDR1 and CDR2 from the germline V gene are MNHEY and SVGAGI. V lost 6 bases and J lost 4, with 12 bases in between. The CDR3 spells CASSRGGSYGYTF. CDR3 nucleotides: TGTGCCAGCAGCCGAGGGGGTAGCTATGGCTACACCTTC.

CDR3 bases: TGTGCCAGCTCACCCTACGAGGAGGGGAATTCACCCCTCCACTTT. This sequence encodes CASSPYEEGNSPLHF. The V and J genes are TRBV18 and TRBJ1-6; possible D gene TRBD1, 5 bases. Germline assignment: CDR1 KGHSH and CDR2 LQKENI. The CDR3 has 15 residues. V dropped 3 bases and J dropped 7 bases, with 13 bases sitting between them.

V usage is TRBV9 and J usage is TRBJ2-7; 7 bases line up with TRBD2. Germline-derived CDR1 and CDR2 are SGDLS and YYNGEE. Losses at the gene ends were 0 bases for V and 2 bases for J; bases not matched to a gene: 5. CDR3 length equals 15 residues. The CDR3 reads CASSVGASGAYEQYF. The CDR3, as DNA: TGTGCCAGCAGCGTAGGGGCGAGCGGGGCCTACGAGCAGTACTTC.

This chain links TRBV29-1 with TRBJ2-2; 8 positions agree with TRBD1. V shed 7 bases and J 3 bases; nucleotides not matched to a gene: 4. CDR1 and CDR2 from the germline V gene are SQVTM and ANQGSEA. This CDR3 comprises 13 residues. CDR3: CSAPDRDTGELFF. In DNA, the CDR3 is TGCAGCGCTCCGGACAGGGACACCGGGGAGCTGTTTTTT.

The chain couples TRBV5-1 to TRBJ1-6; D is uncertain. The germline V gene has CDR1 SGHRS and CDR2 YFSETQ. The CDR3 sequence is 14 residues long. The ends were cut back, 0 bases at V and 7 bases at J, with 8 bases in the middle. CDR3 amino acids: CASSLGDPNSPLHF. The CDR3, as DNA: TGCGCCAGCAGCTTGGGGGATCCGAATTCACCCCTCCACTTT.

CDR3: CASSPDTGMGTYEQYF. The CDR3 DNA follows: TGTGCCAGCAGCCCAGACACAGGGATGGGTACCTACGAGCAGTACTTC. The chain recombines TRBV7-2 with TRBJ2-7; D is possibly TRBD1 (6 bases). Trimming removed 5 bases at V and 2 bases at J, with 19 bases between. The CDR3 extends over 16 amino acids. Germline V gene lookup returns CDR1 SGHTA and CDR2 FQGNSA.

The CDR3, as DNA: TGTGCCAGCAGTGTGGGGACAGGGGGCTACGAGCAGTACTTC. As protein: CASSVGTGGYEQYF. The V call is TRBV2, the J call TRBJ2-7; 11 nucleotides align to TRBD1. This CDR3 region has 14 residues. Germline V lookup: CDR1 SNHLY, CDR2 FYNNEI. V lost 4 bases, J lost 3 bases, and 2 bases stayed unmatched.

The J gene is TRBJ1-4, the V gene TRBV6-6; D may be TRBD1 (5 bases). The CDR3 loop spans 16 amino acids. Trimming cost V 0 bases and J 7 bases, with 15 bases left between them. Germline assignment: CDR1 MNHNY and CDR2 SVGAGI (reference sequence). The CDR3 nucleotides are TGTGCCAGCAGTTACTCCTTGGGGGTTCTGGCTGAAAAACTGTTTTTT. Translation gives CASSYSLGVLAEKLFF.

V gene TRBV27 combines with J gene TRBJ2-7; TRBD1 matches 9 bases. The V gene end was trimmed by 6 bases and the J gene end by 2 bases; junction bases not matched to a gene: 11. The CDR3 sequence is 16 residues long. The germline V gene encodes CDR1 MNHEY and CDR2 SMNVEV (reference sequence). The CDR3 nucleotides are TGTGCCAGCAGCCGAATAGACGGGACAGGGACCTACGAGCAGTACTTC. This codes for CASSRIDGTGTYEQYF.

The chain uses TRBV18 and TRBJ2-3, with 10 bases fitting TRBD2. Trimming took 3 bases from V and 0 from J; bases not matched to a gene: 6. The CDR3 is 17 amino acids. Germline V gives CDR1 KGHSH, CDR2 LQKENI. This CDR3 reads CASSPSLAGASTDTQYF. In DNA form, the CDR3 reads TGTGCCAGCTCACCGTCCCTAGCGGGGGCTAGCACAGATACGCAGTATTTT.

The chain couples TRBV10-3 to TRBJ1-2; D not certain. V lost 3 bases, J lost 2 bases, and 13 bases lay in between. This CDR3 has 15 residues. Germline CDR1 ENHRY, CDR2 SYGVKD. CDR3 sequence (DNA): TGTGCCATCAGTGATCGTACGGTAAAAAACTATGGCTACACCTTC. This codes for CAISDRTVKNYGYTF.